This TCR beta chain came from a study of graft-versus-host responses after intestinal transplantation. Germline loops: CDR1 MNHNS, CDR2 SASEGT. V was shortened by 4 bases and J by 0 bases, with 4 bases between the two germline ends. The CDR3 loop spans 13 amino acids. Measured with immunoSEQ multiplex PCR; TCRdb has only the in-frame clones, and not every one. This table holds about 3,300 clones, around 70% found once. Intraepithelial and lamina propria lymphocytes were freed from processed graft tissue. The rearrangement uses TRBV6-1 and TRBJ2-4; D not resolved. The input for sequencing was ileum tissue, taken roughly 5 and 7 days after intestinal transplantation. This clonotype originated in a human patient who received an intestinal transplant, so some T cells may come from the graft donor. DNA of the CDR3: TGTGCCAGCAGTGCTGTAGCCAAAAACATTCAGTACTTC. It encodes CASSAVAKNIQYF.